This TCR beta chain was found in a study of T-cell reconstitution after alpha-beta-depleted transplantation in children. Germline CDR1 DFQATT, CDR2 SNEGSKA (reference sequence). This CDR3 spans 14 amino acids. The ends were cut back, 6 bases at V and 2 bases at J, with 17 bases in the middle. The TCRbeta library was prepared with unique molecular identifiers. TCRdb fed the PCR reads into MiXCR, producing one record per CDR3 protein. This table holds approximately 800,000 distinct CDR3 sequences, under 20% found once. Study-wide results and limits: When one year had passed after transplant, most T-cell counts and diversity came from newly produced T cells. Diversity of TCRbeta at day 60 was high in some patients, arising from surviving recipient T cells and thymic progenitors. The study reportedly traced alpha-beta T cells about two months after transplant to several hundred expanded graft clones.

With regard to this clonotype: As yet, its antigen is unknown.

This TCR came from a male patient aged 10-17 years who had a stem cell transplant for acute lymphoblastic leukemia, so the T cells may come from the graft donor. The V call is TRBV20-1, the J call TRBJ2-7; D is unclear. Here the sequenced sample was PBMCs, mostly from graft donor cells, taken 360 days after TCRalphabeta/CD19-depleted stem cell transplant. The CDR3 nucleotides are TGCAGTGCCCAGCGCCCAGCGCCGACCTACGAGCAGTACTTC. It translates to CSAQRPAPTYEQYF.